A selection of T cell receptor beta chains follows, all from one sample in a study of beta chain features in type 1 diabetes. The repertoire was sequenced with immunoSEQ multiplex PCR; TCRdb's copy has only in-frame clones and lacks some. The data show about 360,000 clones, with 10% to 15% seen just once and more than 0.015% held by the top ten. Sequenced material: naive CD4+ T cells from blood. Receptors originate from a man younger than 30 in good health. CDR3s include the opening cysteine and the closing phenylalanine or tryptophan. Fields, in order: J gene, V gene, D gene, clone size, CDR3 protein, CDR3 DNA. The D gene is left open where the match is weak. Some rows have no size entry. The others give once, few or many, or a class for an expanded clone.

j_call: TRBJ1-2; v_call: TRBV9; d_call: .; clone_size: few; cdr3_aa: CASSAQNYGYTF; cdr3_nt: TGTGCCAGCAGCGCCCAGAACTATGGCTACACCTTC
j_call: TRBJ2-7; v_call: TRBV7-2; d_call: .; clone_size: once; cdr3_aa: CASSLFPGAYEQYF; cdr3_nt: TGTGCCAGCAGCTTATTTCCGGGGGCCTACGAGCAGTACTTC
j_call: TRBJ2-3; v_call: TRBV13; d_call: .; clone_size: .; cdr3_aa: CASSLLEGGTDTQYF; cdr3_nt: TGTGCCAGCAGCCTACTGGAGGGCGGAACAGATACGCAGTATTTT
j_call: TRBJ2-7; v_call: TRBV30; d_call: .; clone_size: few; cdr3_aa: CAWSVLTYEQYF; cdr3_nt: TGTGCCTGGAGTGTCCTTACCTACGAGCAGTACTTC
j_call: TRBJ2-2; v_call: TRBV29-1; d_call: TRBD1; clone_size: few; cdr3_aa: CSVVNTGAGELFF; cdr3_nt: TGCAGCGTCGTAAACACAGGGGCCGGGGAGCTGTTTTTT
j_call: TRBJ1-4; v_call: TRBV7-9; d_call: .; clone_size: few; cdr3_aa: CASSSSDLTAHEKLFF; cdr3_nt: TGTGCCAGCAGCTCCTCGGACTTAACAGCGCATGAAAAACTGTTTTTT
j_call: TRBJ2-1; v_call: TRBV6-5; d_call: TRBD1; clone_size: .; cdr3_aa: CASRTGDYEQFF; cdr3_nt: TGTGCCAGCAGGACAGGGGACTATGAGCAGTTCTTC
j_call: TRBJ2-7; v_call: TRBV7-8; d_call: TRBD1; clone_size: few; cdr3_aa: CASSLAGGTGTYEQYF; cdr3_nt: TGTGCCAGCAGCTTAGCGGGGGGGACAGGGACCTACGAGCAGTACTTC
j_call: TRBJ2-5; v_call: TRBV7-2; d_call: .; clone_size: few; cdr3_aa: CASSSVSGAEETQYF; cdr3_nt: TGTGCCAGCAGCTCGGTTTCGGGAGCGGAAGAGACCCAGTACTTC
j_call: TRBJ1-1; v_call: TRBV7-2; d_call: .; clone_size: few; cdr3_aa: CASSSPGVTEAFF; cdr3_nt: TGTGCCAGCAGTTCGCCAGGGGTTACTGAAGCTTTCTTT
j_call: TRBJ2-7; v_call: TRBV28; d_call: .; clone_size: few; cdr3_aa: CASLRGFGTYEQYF; cdr3_nt: TGTGCCAGCCTACGGGGTTTTGGAACCTACGAGCAGTACTTC
j_call: TRBJ1-3; v_call: TRBV28; d_call: .; clone_size: .; cdr3_aa: CASSPIPGLGSGNTIYF; cdr3_nt: TGTGCCAGCAGCCCAATTCCGGGACTTGGCTCTGGAAACACCATATATTTT
j_call: TRBJ2-1; v_call: TRBV28; d_call: TRBD2; clone_size: .; cdr3_aa: CQTAPLAGGHEQFF; cdr3_nt: TGTCAAACCGCCCCACTAGCGGGAGGCCATGAGCAGTTCTTC
j_call: TRBJ1-2; v_call: TRBV28; d_call: TRBD1; clone_size: .; cdr3_aa: CASRTGTGTKGYTF; cdr3_nt: TGTGCCAGCAGGACCGGGACAGGGACGAAGGGCTACACCTTC
j_call: TRBJ2-1; v_call: TRBV9; d_call: TRBD2; clone_size: few; cdr3_aa: CASSVKSGRPNEQFF; cdr3_nt: TGTGCCAGCAGCGTAAAGAGCGGGAGGCCCAATGAGCAGTTCTTC
j_call: TRBJ2-5; v_call: TRBV7-2; d_call: TRBD2; clone_size: .; cdr3_aa: CASSYGTSEETQYF; cdr3_nt: TGTGCCAGCAGCTACGGGACTAGCGAAGAGACCCAGTACTTC
j_call: TRBJ2-3; v_call: TRBV5-4; d_call: TRBD2; clone_size: few; cdr3_aa: CASSPSGGDDTQYF; cdr3_nt: TGTGCCAGCAGCCCTAGCGGGGGGGATGATACGCAGTATTTT
j_call: TRBJ2-1; v_call: TRBV5-6; d_call: TRBD2; clone_size: few; cdr3_aa: CASRGGLAGGQFF; cdr3_nt: TGTGCCAGCAGGGGGGGACTAGCGGGGGGCCAGTTCTTC
j_call: TRBJ1-1; v_call: TRBV5-4; d_call: TRBD1; clone_size: few; cdr3_aa: CASSTGDRVRGTEAFF; cdr3_nt: TGTGCCAGCAGCACGGGGGACAGGGTGAGGGGGACTGAAGCTTTCTTT
j_call: TRBJ2-2; v_call: TRBV5-8; d_call: .; clone_size: few; cdr3_aa: CASSRDSPYTGELFF; cdr3_nt: TGTGCCAGCAGCCGCGACAGCCCTTACACCGGGGAGCTGTTTTTT
j_call: TRBJ1-4; v_call: TRBV21-1; d_call: .; clone_size: once; cdr3_aa: CASSTRATGNYEKLFF; cdr3_nt: TGTGCCAGCAGCACGCGGGCGACAGGGAACTATGAAAAACTGTTTTTT
j_call: TRBJ1-1; v_call: TRBV7-3; d_call: TRBD1; clone_size: few; cdr3_aa: CASSFTGEAEAFF; cdr3_nt: TGTGCCAGCAGCTTCACAGGGGAGGCTGAAGCTTTCTTT
j_call: TRBJ1-1; v_call: TRBV6-6; d_call: .; clone_size: few; cdr3_aa: CASSYLGPNTEAFF; cdr3_nt: TGTGCCAGCAGTTACCTGGGGCCGAACACTGAAGCTTTCTTT
j_call: TRBJ1-6; v_call: TRBV30; d_call: .; clone_size: .; cdr3_aa: CAWCSQGSSPLHF; cdr3_nt: TGTGCCTGGTGTTCGCAGGGAAGCTCACCCCTCCACTTT
j_call: TRBJ2-1; v_call: TRBV11-1; d_call: TRBD2; clone_size: few; cdr3_aa: CASSSLLANEQFF; cdr3_nt: TGTGCCAGCAGCTCCTTACTAGCGAATGAGCAGTTCTTC
j_call: TRBJ1-5; v_call: TRBV7-9; d_call: .; clone_size: few; cdr3_aa: CASREDGGNQPQHF; cdr3_nt: TGTGCCAGCAGGGAAGACGGAGGCAATCAGCCCCAGCATTTT
j_call: TRBJ1-1; v_call: TRBV7-9; d_call: TRBD1; clone_size: .; cdr3_aa: CASSPTGTANTEAFF; cdr3_nt: TGTGCCAGCAGCCCCACCGGGACAGCTAACACTGAAGCTTTCTTT
j_call: TRBJ1-1; v_call: TRBV28; d_call: TRBD1; clone_size: .; cdr3_aa: CASRPGTVRPTEAFF; cdr3_nt: TGTGCCAGCAGACCCGGGACAGTACGTCCCACTGAAGCTTTCTTT
j_call: TRBJ1-2; v_call: TRBV11-2; d_call: .; clone_size: .; cdr3_aa: CASSLSGLRNGAYGYTF; cdr3_nt: TGTGCCAGCAGCTTATCCGGACTAAGGAACGGAGCCTATGGCTACACCTTC
j_call: TRBJ2-7; v_call: TRBV27; d_call: TRBD2; clone_size: .; cdr3_aa: CASRTYTGTSSSEQYF; cdr3_nt: TGTGCCAGCAGGACATACACCGGGACTAGCAGTAGCGAGCAGTACTTC
j_call: TRBJ2-5; v_call: TRBV5-1; d_call: TRBD1; clone_size: .; cdr3_aa: CASSFGPGQQETQYF; cdr3_nt: TGCGCCAGCAGCTTTGGGCCGGGACAGCAAGAGACCCAGTACTTC
j_call: TRBJ1-2; v_call: TRBV5-1; d_call: .; clone_size: few; cdr3_aa: CASSLVPANYGYTF; cdr3_nt: TGCGCCAGCAGCTTAGTTCCAGCTAACTATGGCTACACCTTC
j_call: TRBJ2-7; v_call: TRBV28; d_call: .; clone_size: .; cdr3_aa: CASLDSSSYEQYF; cdr3_nt: TGTGCCAGCTTAGACAGTTCCTCCTACGAGCAGTACTTC
j_call: TRBJ1-2; v_call: TRBV5-1; d_call: .; clone_size: few; cdr3_aa: CASSPRGEDYGYTF; cdr3_nt: TGCGCCAGCAGCCCCCGGGGAGAGGACTATGGCTACACCTTC